This TCR beta chain was documented in a study of T-cell reconstitution after alpha-beta-depleted transplantation in children. Study findings and constraints: Several hundred graft clones that had expanded were reportedly the source of alpha-beta T cells about two months after transplant. Surviving recipient T cells and thymic progenitors underlay high day-60 TCRbeta diversity in some patients. A year post-transplant, T-cell counts and diversity derived mostly from newly produced T cells.

This clonotype came up a few times. Its antigen remains unknown. Preparation of the TCRbeta library used unique molecular identifiers. TCRdb re-derived calls from the PCR reads in MiXCR, one entry per CDR3 protein. The sample yields roughly 200,000 distinct CDR3 sequences, approximately 8.4% seen once. Trimming pared 0 bases from V and 4 bases from J, leaving 3 bases between. CDR1 and CDR2 from the germline V gene are SEHNR and FQNEAQ (reference sequence). The CDR3 runs 12 residues. V is TRBV7-9 and J is TRBJ2-5; D remains unclear. The sequence was obtained from a male patient between 2 and 10 years old who had a stem cell transplant for acute myeloid leukemia, so the T cells may come from the graft donor. The sample here was PBMCs, mostly from graft donor cells, taken 360 days after TCRalphabeta/CD19-depleted stem cell transplant. The CDR3: CASSLAIETQYF. In DNA form, the CDR3 reads TGTGCCAGCAGCTTAGCTATAGAGACCCAGTACTTC.